This passage covers 18 T cell receptor beta chains from one sample sequenced in a study of brain T cells in children with intractable seizures. Time point specified: blood from clinic visit 5 months post-surgery; TSC patient then seizure free. Sequenced by immunoSEQ multiplex PCR; TCRdb stores in-frame clones only, minus some. The repertoire includes around 340,000 clones, about 93% of them detected once, and around 6% sits in the top ten. The sequencing used peripheral blood, collected about 5 months after surgery. The receptors come from a boy in the first two years of life with tuberous sclerosis and intractable seizures.

The V call is TRBV5-4, the J call TRBJ2-2; TRBD1 matches at 8 bases. This CDR3 has 15 residues. Germline V gene lookup returns CDR1 SGHNT and CDR2 YYREEE (reference sequence). V was clipped by 0 bases and J by 5 bases; unmatched bases: 3. The CDR3 protein is CASSLETGGTGELFF. The CDR3 DNA is TGTGCCAGCAGCTTGGAAACAGGGGGAACCGGGGAGCTGTTTTTT.

The rearrangement links TRBV7-9 to TRBJ1-5; D gene unclear. The CDR3 spans 14 residues. CDR1 is SEHNR and CDR2 is FQNEAQ in the germline V gene (reference sequence). Trimming took off 0 bases at V and 4 bases at J, with 7 bases between the two ends. The CDR3 DNA is TGTGCCAGCAGCTTAGCCGCTACAAATCAGCCCCAGCATTTT. Protein: CASSLAATNQPQHF.

J is TRBJ1-2 and V is TRBV11-2; D is unresolved. Germline assignment: CDR1 SGHAT and CDR2 FQNNGV. The V end was cut by 1 base, the J end by 0 bases, with 15 bases between. The CDR3 consists of 17 residues. This CDR3 reads CASSLVGPHGSNYGYTF. The CDR3 DNA reads as TGTGCCAGCAGCTTAGTAGGACCCCACGGTTCTAACTATGGCTACACCTTC.

The chain combines TRBV15 with TRBJ1-4; 8 nucleotides align to TRBD1. J lost 7 bases, V lost 3 bases, and 4 bases had no gene match. Germline V gives CDR1 LNHNV, CDR2 YYDKDF (reference sequence). The CDR3 runs to 14 residues. CDR3 nucleotide sequence: TGTGCCACCAGCAGCCGGGACAGGACTGAAAAACTGTTTTTT. Protein sequence: CATSSRDRTEKLFF.

Points on this clone: At the DNA level, this CDR3 is encoded by other sequences in the same sample as well. V and J are TRBV7-3 and TRBJ2-1; D might be TRBD2 (5 bases). V lost 2 bases to trimming and J lost 4 bases, with 6 bases between them. Germline-derived CDR1 and CDR2 are SGHTA and FQGTGA. The CDR3 has 13 amino acids. This CDR3 is CASSLSGYNEQFF. The DNA of the CDR3 is TGTGCCAGCAGCTTATCGGGGTACAATGAGCAGTTCTTC.

The rearrangement links TRBV14 to TRBJ1-2; D remains ambiguous. The V end was cut by 0 bases, the J end by 4 bases, with 12 bases between. The CDR3 sequence is 15 residues long. Germline V gene data show CDR1 as SGHDN and CDR2 as FVKESK. The CDR3 is CASSQESGRIYGYTF. CDR3 DNA sequence: TGTGCCAGCAGCCAAGAAAGTGGGAGGATCTATGGCTACACCTTC.

The V call is TRBV11-1, the J call TRBJ2-2; D call uncertain. Looked up from germline, CDR1 is SGHAT and CDR2 is FQDESV (reference sequence). This CDR3 contains 14 residues. V shed 7 bases and J shed 3 bases, with 12 bases lying between them. The CDR3 nucleotides are TGTGCCAGCACCGCCGGTTTGCACACCGGGGAGCTGTTTTTT. This codes for CASTAGLHTGELFF.

The V call is TRBV7-9, the J call TRBJ2-2; D remains unclear. Germline assignment: CDR1 SEHNR and CDR2 FQNEAQ (reference sequence). The CDR3 is 13 amino acids. With 5 bases removed from V and 0 bases from J, the gap between germline ends came to 4 bases. In DNA, the CDR3 is TGTGCCAGCAGCCACGCGAACACCGGGGAGCTGTTTTTT. This gives the protein CASSHANTGELFF.

The genes are TRBV2 and TRBJ2-3, with D possibly TRBD2 on 6 matching bases. CDR1 and CDR2 (germline): SNHLY, FYNNEI. V gave up 4 bases and J gave up 4 bases, with 12 bases separating them. CDR3 length equals 14 residues. The CDR3 loop reads CASSVRLASDTQYF. DNA for the CDR3: TGTGCCAGCAGTGTAAGGCTAGCGTCAGATACGCAGTATTTT.

V is TRBV3-1 (or the pseudogene TRBV3-2) and J is TRBJ1-6; TRBD1 aligns across 8 bases. Looked up from germline, CDR1 is LGHDT and CDR2 is YNNKEL (reference sequence). Losses at the gene ends were 3 bases for V and 9 bases for J; bases not matched to a gene: 1. The length of the CDR3 is 13 residues. The CDR3 protein is CASSHDRGSPLHF. DNA for the CDR3: TGTGCCAGCAGCCACGACAGGGGTTCACCCCTCCACTTT.

As concerns this clone: Other DNA sequences in the same sample also yield this CDR3. The chain has TRBV12-3 or TRBV12-4 and TRBJ2-1, with TRBD1 identical over 9 bases. This CDR3 contains 13 residues. V shed 6 bases and J 7 bases; nucleotides not matched to a gene: 4. The DNA for the CDR3 is TGTGCCAGCAGCCCGACAGGGGGGAATGAGCAGTTCTTC. Protein sequence: CASSPTGGNEQFF.

The CDR3 here is CASSKRVPRQEGRPTQYF. CDR3 in DNA: TGTGCCAGCAGCAAAAGGGTGCCCCGACAGGAGGGTAGGCCGACCCAGTACTTC. This chain connects TRBV21-1 to TRBJ2-5. TRBV21-1 is given as a pseudogene. The CDR3 is 18 amino acids.

The chain has TRBV6-5 and TRBJ2-6; D remains unclear. The CDR3 extends over 15 amino acids. From germline, CDR1 is MNHEY and CDR2 SVGAGI. Trimming left V 6 bases short and J 0 bases short, with 9 bases between. CDR3 in DNA: TGTGCCAGCAGCCCGAGGATCTCTGGGGCCAACGTCCTGACTTTC. Translating it yields CASSPRISGANVLTF.

V and J are TRBV7-2 and TRBJ2-2; D uncertain. Trimming took off 6 bases at V and 3 bases at J, with 11 bases between the two ends. CDR3 length: 14 residues. Germline lookup yields CDR1 SGHTA and CDR2 FQGNSA. CDR3 loop: CASRTGYDTGELFF. The CDR3 nucleotides are TGTGCCAGCAGAACCGGGTATGACACCGGGGAGCTGTTTTTT.

This CDR3 reads CASSYSTGGEPEAFF. The CDR3 DNA sequence: TGTGCCAGCAGTTACTCGACAGGGGGCGAACCTGAAGCTTTCTTT. J is TRBJ1-1 and V is TRBV6-5; 10 bases line up with TRBD1. The V segment lost 0 bases and the J segment 6 bases; nucleotides outside the gene matches: 4. Germline CDR1 reads MNHEY; CDR2 reads SVGAGI. This CDR3 is 15 amino acids long.

The chain couples TRBV9 to TRBJ2-7; D perhaps matches TRBD2 (6 bases). This CDR3 region has 16 residues. Trimming pared 4 bases from V and 0 bases from J, leaving 17 bases between. Germline assignment: CDR1 SGDLS and CDR2 YYNGEE. The CDR3 region has the DNA TGTGCCAGCAGCCCCGAAGGCGGGGCCGCCTCCTACGAGCAGTACTTC. Amino acid sequence: CASSPEGGAASYEQYF.

The chain couples TRBV18 to TRBJ2-1; D not resolved. The germline CDR1 and CDR2 sequences are KGHSH and LQKENI. Between the trimmed V and J ends, which lost 1 base and 8 bases, there was a span of 6 bases. The CDR3 is made up of 12 amino acids. CDR3 bases: TGTGCCAGCTCACCACAGAACTATGAGCAGTTCTTC. Translating gives CASSPQNYEQFF.

V usage is TRBV15 and J usage is TRBJ1-2, with D hard to call. Trimming stripped 1 base from V and 0 bases from J, with 12 bases between. This CDR3 has 16 residues. Germline V gene data show CDR1 as LNHNV and CDR2 as YYDKDF (reference sequence). The CDR3: CATSRVGQLANYGYTF. The CDR3 region has the DNA TGTGCCACCAGCAGAGTAGGCCAGCTAGCTAACTATGGCTACACCTTC. Filled out from reference TRBV15 and TRBJ1-2, the complete variable domain reads DAMVIQNPRYQVTQFGKPVTLSCSQTLNHNVMYWYQQKSSQAPKLLFHYYDKDFNNEADTPDNFQSRRPNTSFCFLDIRSPGLGDTAMYLCATSRVGQLANYGYTFGSGTRLTVV.